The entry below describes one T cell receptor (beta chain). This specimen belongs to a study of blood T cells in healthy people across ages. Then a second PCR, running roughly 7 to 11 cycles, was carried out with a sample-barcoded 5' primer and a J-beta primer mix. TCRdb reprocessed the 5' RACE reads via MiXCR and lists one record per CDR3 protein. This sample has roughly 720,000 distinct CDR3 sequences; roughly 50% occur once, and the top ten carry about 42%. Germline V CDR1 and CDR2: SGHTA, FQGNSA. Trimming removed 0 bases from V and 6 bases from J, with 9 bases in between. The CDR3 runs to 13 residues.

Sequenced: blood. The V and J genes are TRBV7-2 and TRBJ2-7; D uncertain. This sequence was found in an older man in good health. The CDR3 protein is CASSLATSGEQYF. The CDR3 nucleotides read TGTGCCAGCAGCTTAGCAACCTCCGGCGAGCAGTACTTC. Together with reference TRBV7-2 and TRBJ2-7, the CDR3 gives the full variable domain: GAGVSQSPSNKVTEKGKDVELRCDPISGHTALYWYRQSLGQGLEFLIYFQGNSAPDKSGLPSDRFSAERTGGSVSTLTIQRTQQEDSAVYLCASSLATSGEQYFGPGTRLTVT.